This T cell receptor (beta chain) was documented in a study of CD8 T cells in Susac syndrome. RNA in amounts of roughly 0.5 to 1 ug was reverse transcribed with random hexamers. Each CDR3 protein is one row after TCRdb ran MiXCR on the immunoSEQ multiplex PCR reads. The table has some 18,000 distinct CDR3 sequences, roughly 95% seen once. CDR3 length: 14 amino acids. V was shortened by 2 bases and J by 0 bases, with 11 bases between the two germline ends. The germline V gene has CDR1 SQVTM and CDR2 ANQGSEA. The V call is TRBV29-1, the J call TRBJ2-7; no firm D call. This sequence was found in a human donor in good health. Sequences were obtained from CD8+ T cells from PBMCs. CDR3 DNA: TGCAGCGTTGAACTGGCCCAGAGCTCCTACGAGCAGTACTTC. Translation gives CSVELAQSSYEQYF.